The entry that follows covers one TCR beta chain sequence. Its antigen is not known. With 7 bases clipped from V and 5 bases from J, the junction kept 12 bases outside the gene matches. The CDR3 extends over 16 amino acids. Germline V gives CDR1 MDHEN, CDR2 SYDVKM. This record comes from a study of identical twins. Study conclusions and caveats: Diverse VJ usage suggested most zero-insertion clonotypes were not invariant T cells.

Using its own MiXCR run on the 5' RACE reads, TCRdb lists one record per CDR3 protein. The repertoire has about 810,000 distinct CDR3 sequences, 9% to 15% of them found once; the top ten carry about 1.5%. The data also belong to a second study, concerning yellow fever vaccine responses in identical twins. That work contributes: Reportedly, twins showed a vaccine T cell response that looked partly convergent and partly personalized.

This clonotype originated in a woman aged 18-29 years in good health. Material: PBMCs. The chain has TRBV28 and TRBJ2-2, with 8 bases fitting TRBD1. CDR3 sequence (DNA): TGTGCCAGCACTGTAAGACAGGGGTATTGGACCGGGGAGCTGTTTTTT. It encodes CASTVRQGYWTGELFF.